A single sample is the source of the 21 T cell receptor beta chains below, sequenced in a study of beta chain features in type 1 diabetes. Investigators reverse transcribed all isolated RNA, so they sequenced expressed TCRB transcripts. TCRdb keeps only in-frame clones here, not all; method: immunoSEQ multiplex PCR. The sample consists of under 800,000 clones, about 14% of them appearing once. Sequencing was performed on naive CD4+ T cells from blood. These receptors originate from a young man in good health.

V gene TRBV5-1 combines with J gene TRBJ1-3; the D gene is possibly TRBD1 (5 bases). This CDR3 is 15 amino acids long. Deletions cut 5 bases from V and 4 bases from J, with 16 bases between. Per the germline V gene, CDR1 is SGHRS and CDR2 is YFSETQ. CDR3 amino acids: CASRPPGTEGNTIYF. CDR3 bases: TGCGCCAGCAGACCTCCTGGGACGGAGGGAAACACCATATATTTT.

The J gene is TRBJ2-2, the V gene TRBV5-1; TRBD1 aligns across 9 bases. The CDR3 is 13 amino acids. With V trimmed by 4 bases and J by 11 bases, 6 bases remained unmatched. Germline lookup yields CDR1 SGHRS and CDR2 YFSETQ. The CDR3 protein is CASSRDREGELFF. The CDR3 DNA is TGCGCCAGCAGCAGGGACAGGGAAGGAGAGCTGTTTTTT.

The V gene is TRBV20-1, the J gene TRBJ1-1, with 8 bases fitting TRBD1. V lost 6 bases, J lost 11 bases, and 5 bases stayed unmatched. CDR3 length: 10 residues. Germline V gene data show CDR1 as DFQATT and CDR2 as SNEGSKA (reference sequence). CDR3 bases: TGCAGTGCCCCGGACAGGGCCGCTTTCTTT. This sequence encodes CSAPDRAAFF.

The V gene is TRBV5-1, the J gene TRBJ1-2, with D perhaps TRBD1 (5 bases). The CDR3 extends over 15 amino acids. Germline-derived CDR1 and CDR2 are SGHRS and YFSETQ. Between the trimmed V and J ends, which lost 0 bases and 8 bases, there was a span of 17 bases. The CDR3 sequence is CASSLVYGTMKGYTF. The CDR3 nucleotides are TGCGCCAGCAGCTTGGTATACGGGACGATGAAAGGCTACACCTTC.

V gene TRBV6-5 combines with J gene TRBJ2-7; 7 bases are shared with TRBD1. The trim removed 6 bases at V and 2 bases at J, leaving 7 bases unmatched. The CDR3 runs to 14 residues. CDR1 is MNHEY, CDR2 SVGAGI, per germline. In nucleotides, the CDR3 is TGTGCCAGCAGCCGCCGACAGGGTACCTACGAGCAGTACTTC. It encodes CASSRRQGTYEQYF.

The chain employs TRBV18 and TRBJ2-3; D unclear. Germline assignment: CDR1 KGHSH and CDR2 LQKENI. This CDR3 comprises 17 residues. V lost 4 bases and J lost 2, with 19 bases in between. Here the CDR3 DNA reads TGTGCCAGCTCACTCAACTCTCCCGTCGCCCCCACAGATACGCAGTATTTT. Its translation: CASSLNSPVAPTDTQYF.

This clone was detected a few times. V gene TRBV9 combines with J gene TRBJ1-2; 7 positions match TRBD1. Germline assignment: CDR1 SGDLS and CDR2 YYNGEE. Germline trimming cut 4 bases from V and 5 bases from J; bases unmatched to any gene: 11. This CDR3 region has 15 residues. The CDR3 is CASSSEPRGTYGYTF. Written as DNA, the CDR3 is TGTGCCAGCAGCTCCGAGCCCAGGGGGACTTATGGCTACACCTTC.

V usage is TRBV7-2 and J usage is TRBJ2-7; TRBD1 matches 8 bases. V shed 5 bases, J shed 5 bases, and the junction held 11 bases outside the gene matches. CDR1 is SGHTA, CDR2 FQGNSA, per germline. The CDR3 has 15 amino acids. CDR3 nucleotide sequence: TGTGCCAGCAGCGCAGACAGGGGTTACAGGAACGAGCAGTACTTC. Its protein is CASSADRGYRNEQYF. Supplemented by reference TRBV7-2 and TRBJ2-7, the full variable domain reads GAGVSQSPSNKVTEKGKDVELRCDPISGHTALYWYRQSLGQGLEFLIYFQGNSAPDKSGLPSDRFSAERTGGSVSTLTIQRTQQEDSAVYLCASSADRGYRNEQYFGPGTRLTVT.

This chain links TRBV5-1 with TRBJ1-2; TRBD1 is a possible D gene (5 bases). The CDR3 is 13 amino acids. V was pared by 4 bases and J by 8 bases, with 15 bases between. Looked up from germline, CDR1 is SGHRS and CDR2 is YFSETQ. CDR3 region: CASSQAGRDGYTF. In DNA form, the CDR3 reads TGCGCCAGCAGCCAGGCCGGGAGGGACGGCTACACCTTC. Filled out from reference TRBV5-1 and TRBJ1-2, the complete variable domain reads KAGVTQTPRYLIKTRGQQVTLSCSPISGHRSVSWYQQTPGQGLQFLFEYFSETQRNKGNFPGRFSGRQFSNSRSEMNVSTLELGDSALYLCASSQAGRDGYTFGSGTRLTVV.

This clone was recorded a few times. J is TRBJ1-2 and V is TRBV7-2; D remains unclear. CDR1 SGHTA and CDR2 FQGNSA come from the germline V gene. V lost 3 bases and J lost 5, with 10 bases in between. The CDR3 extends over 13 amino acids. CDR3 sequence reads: CASSFYGSYGYTF. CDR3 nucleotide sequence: TGTGCCAGCAGCTTTTACGGAAGTTATGGCTACACCTTC.

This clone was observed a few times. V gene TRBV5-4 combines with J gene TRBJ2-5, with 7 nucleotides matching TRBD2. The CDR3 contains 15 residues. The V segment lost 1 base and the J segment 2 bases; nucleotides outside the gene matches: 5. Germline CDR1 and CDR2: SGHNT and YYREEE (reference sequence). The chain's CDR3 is CASSLPGGKQETQYF. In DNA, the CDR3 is TGTGCCAGCAGCTTGCCCGGGGGGAAACAAGAGACCCAGTACTTC.

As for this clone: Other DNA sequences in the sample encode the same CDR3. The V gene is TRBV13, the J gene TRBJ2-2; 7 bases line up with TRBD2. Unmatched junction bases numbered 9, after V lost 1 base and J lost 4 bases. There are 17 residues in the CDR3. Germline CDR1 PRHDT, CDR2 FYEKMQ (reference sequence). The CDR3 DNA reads TGTGCCAGCAGCTTAGCGGACCGGCGCGGGGGCACCGGGGAGCTGTTTTTT. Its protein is CASSLADRRGGTGELFF.

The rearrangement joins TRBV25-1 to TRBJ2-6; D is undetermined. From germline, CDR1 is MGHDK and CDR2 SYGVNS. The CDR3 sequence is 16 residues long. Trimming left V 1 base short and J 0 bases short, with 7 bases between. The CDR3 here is CASSEWADSGANVLTF. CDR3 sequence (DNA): TGTGCCAGCAGTGAATGGGCGGACTCTGGGGCCAACGTCCTGACTTTC.

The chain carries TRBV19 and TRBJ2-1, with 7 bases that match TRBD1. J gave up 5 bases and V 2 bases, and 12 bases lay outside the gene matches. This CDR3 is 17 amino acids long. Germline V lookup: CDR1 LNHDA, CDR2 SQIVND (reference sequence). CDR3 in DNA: TGTGCCAGTAGTATAACGACAGGGTGGATGAGGCACAATGAGCAGTTCTTC. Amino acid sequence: CASSITTGWMRHNEQFF.

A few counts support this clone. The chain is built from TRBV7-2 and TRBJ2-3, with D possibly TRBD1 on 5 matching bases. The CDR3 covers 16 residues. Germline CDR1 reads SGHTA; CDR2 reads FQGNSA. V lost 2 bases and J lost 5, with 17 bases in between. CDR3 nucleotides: TGTGCCAGCAGCTTAAATTCTCAGGGAAGGCGAGATACGCAGTATTTT. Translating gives CASSLNSQGRRDTQYF. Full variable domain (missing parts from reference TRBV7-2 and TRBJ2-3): GAGVSQSPSNKVTEKGKDVELRCDPISGHTALYWYRQSLGQGLEFLIYFQGNSAPDKSGLPSDRFSAERTGGSVSTLTIQRTQQEDSAVYLCASSLNSQGRRDTQYFGPGTRLTVL.

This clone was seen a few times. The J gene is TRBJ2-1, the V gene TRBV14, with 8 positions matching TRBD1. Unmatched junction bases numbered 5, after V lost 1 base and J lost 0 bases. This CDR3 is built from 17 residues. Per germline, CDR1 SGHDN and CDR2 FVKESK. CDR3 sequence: CASSQGRGRPSYNEQFF. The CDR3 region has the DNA TGTGCCAGCAGCCAAGGCAGGGGGCGACCCTCCTACAATGAGCAGTTCTTC.

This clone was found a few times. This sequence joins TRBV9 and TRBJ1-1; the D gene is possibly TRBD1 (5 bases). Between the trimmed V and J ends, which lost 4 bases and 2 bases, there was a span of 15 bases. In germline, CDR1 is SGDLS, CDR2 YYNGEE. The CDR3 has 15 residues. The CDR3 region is CASSLDYRLNTEAFF. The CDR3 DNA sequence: TGTGCCAGCAGCCTAGATTACAGGCTAAACACTGAAGCTTTCTTT.

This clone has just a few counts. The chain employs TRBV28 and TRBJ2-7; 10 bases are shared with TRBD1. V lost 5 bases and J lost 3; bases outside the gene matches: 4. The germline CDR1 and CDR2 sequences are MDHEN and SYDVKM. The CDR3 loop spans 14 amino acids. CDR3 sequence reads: CASSGRDRGYEQYF. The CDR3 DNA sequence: TGTGCCAGCAGTGGCCGGGACAGGGGCTACGAGCAGTACTTC. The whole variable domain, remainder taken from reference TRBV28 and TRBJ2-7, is DVKVTQSSRYLVKRTGEKVFLECVQDMDHENMFWYRQDPGLGLRLIYFSYDVKMKEKGDIPEGYSVSREKKERFSLILESASTNQTSMYLCASSGRDRGYEQYFGPGTRLTVT.

The CDR3 coding sequence is TGCGCCAGCAGCCCGCTGAGCGGGGGGGAATACAATGAGCAGTTCTTC. Translation: CASSPLSGGEYNEQFF. The V call is TRBV5-1, the J call TRBJ2-1, with 10 bases aligning to TRBD2. After removal of 4 bases from V and 4 bases from J, the junction contained 8 bases not matched to a gene. In germline, CDR1 is SGHRS, CDR2 YFSETQ. The CDR3 loop spans 16 amino acids.

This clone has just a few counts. The CDR3 is CASSVALRGGMNTEAFF. CDR3 DNA sequence: TGTGCCAGCAGCGTAGCCCTTCGGGGGGGCATGAACACTGAAGCTTTCTTT. This rearrangement joins TRBV9 to TRBJ1-1; a weak D match, TRBD1 (6 bases). The CDR3 has 17 residues. CDR1 is SGDLS and CDR2 is YYNGEE in the germline V gene. V lost 0 bases to trimming and J lost 0 bases, with 15 bases between them.

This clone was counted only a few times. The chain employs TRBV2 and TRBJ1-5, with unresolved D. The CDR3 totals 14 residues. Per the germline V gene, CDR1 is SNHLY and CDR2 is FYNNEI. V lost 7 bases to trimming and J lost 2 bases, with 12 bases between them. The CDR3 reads CASTEGPGNQPQHF. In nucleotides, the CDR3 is TGTGCCAGCACGGAAGGGCCAGGCAATCAGCCCCAGCATTTT. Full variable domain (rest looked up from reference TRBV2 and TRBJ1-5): EPEVTQTPSHQVTQMGQEVILRCVPISNHLYFYWYRQILGQKVEFLVSFYNNEISEKSEIFDDQFSVERPDGSNFTLKIRSTKLEDSAMYFCASTEGPGNQPQHFGDGTRLSIL.